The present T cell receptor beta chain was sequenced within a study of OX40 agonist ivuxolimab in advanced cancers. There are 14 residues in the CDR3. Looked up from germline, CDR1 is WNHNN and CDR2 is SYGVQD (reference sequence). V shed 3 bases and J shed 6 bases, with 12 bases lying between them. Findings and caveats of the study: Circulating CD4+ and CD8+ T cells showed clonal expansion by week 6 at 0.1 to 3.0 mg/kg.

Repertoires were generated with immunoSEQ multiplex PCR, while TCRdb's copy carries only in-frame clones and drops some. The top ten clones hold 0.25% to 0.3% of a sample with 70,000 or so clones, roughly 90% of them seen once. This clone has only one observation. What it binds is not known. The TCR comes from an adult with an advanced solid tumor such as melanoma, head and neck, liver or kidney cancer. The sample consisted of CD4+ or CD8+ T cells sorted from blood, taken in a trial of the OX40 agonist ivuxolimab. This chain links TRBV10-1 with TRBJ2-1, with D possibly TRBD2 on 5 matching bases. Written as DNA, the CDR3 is TGCGCCAGCAGTGATGCCAGACGGGGCAATGAGCAGTTCTTC. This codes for CASSDARRGNEQFF.